This is a list of T cell receptor beta chains from one sample in a study of HIV-infected patients and healthy controls. TCRdb re-derived calls from the 5' RACE reads in MiXCR, one entry per CDR3 protein. The repertoire has fewer than 6,500 distinct CDR3 sequences, roughly 8.7% of them found once; the top ten carry around 25%. Material: blood, obtained during antiretroviral therapy. The receptors were sampled from an adult with HIV infection. The CDR3 runs from the conserved cysteine through the conserved F or W. D genes are given only for firm matches. The size entry is marked missing in some rows and otherwise reads once, few, many or a size class.

TRBJ2-1	TRBV5-1	TRBD2	medium-sized	CASRTSDNEQFF	TGCGCCAGCAGGACTAGCGACAATGAGCAGTTCTTC
TRBJ1-1	TRBV28	NA	many	CASSLQGPTEAFF	TGTGCCAGCAGCCTACAGGGCCCGACTGAAGCTTTCTTT
TRBJ1-2	TRBV20-1	NA	NA	CSARDNLYGYTF	TGCAGTGCTAGAGACAATCTCTATGGCTACACCTTC
TRBJ1-1	TRBV19	NA	once	CASSERDMTPTKNTEAFF	TGTGCCAGTAGCGAACGAGATATGACACCCACAAAGAACACTGAAGCTTTCTTT
TRBJ2-7	TRBV6-6	TRBD2	large	CASSYLAPGLASYEQYF	TGTGCCAGCAGTTACCTAGCGCCGGGACTAGCATCCTACGAGCAGTACTTC
TRBJ1-5	TRBV28	TRBD1	medium-sized	CASRGAGTGDQPQHF	TGTGCCAGCAGAGGAGCCGGGACAGGGGATCAGCCCCAGCATTTT
TRBJ2-1	TRBV11-2	NA	many	CASSLVLNEQFF	TGTGCCAGCAGCTTAGTCCTAAATGAGCAGTTCTTC
TRBJ1-5	TRBV20-1	NA	many	CSARDLKRDGNQPQHF	TGCAGTGCTAGAGATCTAAAGCGTGATGGCAATCAGCCCCAGCATTTT
TRBJ2-5	TRBV5-4	NA	many	CASSLGPLGETQYF	TGTGCCAGCAGCTTGGGTCCACTGGGAGAGACCCAGTACTTC
TRBJ2-1	TRBV19	NA	medium-sized	CASTLGLNSYNEQFF	TGTGCCAGTACCCTCGGGCTTAACTCCTACAATGAGCAGTTCTTC
TRBJ1-4	TRBV12-3/TRBV12-4	NA	medium-sized	CASSLNGFGEKLFF	TGTGCCAGCAGTTTAAATGGCTTTGGCGAAAAACTGTTTTTT
TRBJ2-1	TRBV25-1	NA	medium-sized	CASSYKVGGYNEQFF	TGTGCCAGCAGTTATAAGGTGGGGGGTTACAATGAGCAGTTCTTC
TRBJ2-4	TRBV6-6	NA	hyperexpanded	CATEHRDIQYF	TGTGCCACCGAACACAGGGACATTCAGTACTTC
TRBJ2-1	TRBV20-1	NA	NA	CSAMGSNEQFF	TGCAGTGCTATGGGGTCCAATGAGCAGTTCTTC
TRBJ1-2	TRBV12-3/TRBV12-4	NA	many	CASSSFLTGYTF	TGTGCCAGCAGTTCGTTCCTTACCGGCTACACCTTC
TRBJ2-7	TRBV20-1	TRBD2	medium-sized	CSASGLAGGREQYF	TGCAGTGCTAGCGGTTTAGCGGGAGGGCGCGAGCAGTACTTC
TRBJ2-7	TRBV30	NA	NA	CAWSPLYEQYF	TGTGCCTGGAGTCCACTCTACGAGCAGTACTTC
TRBJ2-3	TRBV9	NA	many	CASSLATDTQYF	TGTGCCAGCAGCCTAGCCACAGATACGCAGTATTTT
TRBJ1-1	TRBV28	NA	many	CASSTGGGTEAFF	TGTGCCAGCAGTACCGGGGGGGGGACTGAAGCTTTCTTT
TRBJ1-1	TRBV6-5	NA	medium-sized	CASSYSAPNTEAFF	TGTGCCAGCAGTTACTCTGCACCGAACACTGAAGCTTTCTTT
TRBJ1-5	TRBV5-1	NA	NA	CASSLDLTSNQPQHF	TGCGCCAGCAGCTTGGATCTGACTAGCAATCAGCCCCAGCATTTT
TRBJ1-1	TRBV5-1	TRBD1	many	CASSLTGDVTAFF	TGCGCCAGCAGCTTGACAGGGGACGTTACGGCTTTCTTT
TRBJ1-1	TRBV5-6	NA	many	CASSSDLGEGTEAFF	TGTGCCAGCAGCTCCGACTTGGGGGAAGGCACTGAAGCTTTCTTT
TRBJ1-1	TRBV6-1	TRBD1	many	CASSTTGGRTEAFF	TGTGCCAGCAGTACCACAGGGGGCCGAACTGAAGCTTTCTTT
TRBJ1-1	TRBV2	NA	medium-sized	CASKGTLMNTEAFF	TGTGCCAGCAAGGGGACACTGATGAACACTGAAGCTTTCTTT
TRBJ2-7	TRBV19	TRBD2	medium-sized	CASSTGLAGELSYEQYF	TGTGCCAGTAGTACTGGACTAGCGGGAGAGCTCTCCTACGAGCAGTACTTC
TRBJ1-1	TRBV29-1	NA	medium-sized	CSVEEGQSEAFF	TGCAGCGTTGAAGAAGGACAGTCTGAAGCTTTCTTT
TRBJ1-4	TRBV5-1	NA	many	CASSNGVATNEKLFF	TGCGCCAGCAGCAATGGAGTTGCAACTAATGAAAAACTGTTTTTT
TRBJ1-1	TRBV6-5	TRBD1	many	CASRGRQGSNTEAFF	TGTGCCAGCAGGGGTCGACAGGGCTCGAACACTGAAGCTTTCTTT
TRBJ1-1	TRBV5-1	NA	many	CASSMVAPGDTEAFF	TGCGCCAGCAGCATGGTGGCCCCCGGTGACACTGAAGCTTTCTTT
TRBJ2-1	TRBV7-8	NA	many	CASSQTNSGPGGEQFF	TGTGCCAGCAGCCAGACAAATTCGGGCCCAGGCGGTGAGCAGTTCTTC
TRBJ2-2	TRBV6-1	TRBD1	many	CATMGTVFTGELFF	TGTGCCACCATGGGGACAGTCTTTACAGGGGAGCTGTTTTTT
TRBJ1-4	TRBV4-1	NA	medium-sized	CASSQALPARDLFF	TGCGCCAGCAGCCAAGCCCTTCCGGCCAGAGATCTGTTTTTT
TRBJ1-1	TRBV29-1	NA	NA	CSGLQGTEAFF	TGCAGCGGACTACAGGGAACTGAAGCTTTCTTT
TRBJ2-7	TRBV10-1	NA	many	CASSEEGGMREQYF	TGCGCCAGCAGTGAGGAGGGGGGAATGAGGGAGCAGTACTTC
TRBJ2-1	TRBV28	TRBD2	medium-sized	CASQREEFNNEQFF	TGTGCCAGCCAGCGGGAGGAGTTTAACAATGAGCAGTTCTTC
TRBJ2-5	TRBV4-1	TRBD1	many	CASSQDLPDGTAQETQYF	TGCGCCAGCAGCCAAGATCTTCCGGACGGGACAGCACAAGAGACCCAGTACTTC
TRBJ1-1	TRBV9	NA	medium-sized	CASSVEGGLSEAFF	TGTGCCAGCAGCGTAGAGGGGGGACTGAGTGAAGCTTTCTTT
TRBJ1-5	TRBV28	TRBD1	medium-sized	CASRPGTGSNQPQHF	TGTGCCAGCAGACCGGGGACAGGTAGCAATCAGCCCCAGCATTTT
TRBJ1-1	TRBV29-1	NA	many	CSVEGEGKPNTEAFF	TGCAGCGTTGAGGGGGAGGGTAAGCCGAACACTGAAGCTTTCTTT
TRBJ1-5	TRBV27	NA	medium-sized	CASSRGGFGQPQHF	TGTGCCAGCAGTCGCGGCGGGTTCGGTCAGCCCCAGCATTTT
TRBJ2-1	TRBV11-2	TRBD2	few	CASSLASGRGNEQFF	TGTGCCAGCAGCTTAGCTAGCGGGAGAGGGAATGAGCAGTTCTTC
TRBJ1-1	TRBV20-1	TRBD1	few	CSALNRGYTEAFF	TGCAGTGCCCTAAACAGGGGGTACACTGAAGCTTTCTTT
TRBJ2-1	TRBV4-2	TRBD2	many	CASSHQAGGPVGEQFF	TGTGCCAGCAGCCATCAAGCGGGAGGGCCTGTAGGTGAGCAGTTCTTC
TRBJ1-1	TRBV5-1	NA	NA	CASSYGLRPNTEAFF	TGCGCCAGCAGCTACGGACTTAGGCCTAACACTGAAGCTTTCTTT